The 12 T cell receptor beta chains given below trace back to one sample, sequenced in a study of OX40 agonist ivuxolimab in advanced cancers. TCRdb keeps only in-frame clones here, not all; method: immunoSEQ multiplex PCR. Altogether some 80,000 clones are present, roughly 87% being singletons, with the ten largest covering 0.66%. This sample comprised CD4+ or CD8+ T cells sorted from blood, obtained in a trial of the OX40 agonist ivuxolimab. The receptors come from an adult with an advanced solid tumor such as melanoma, head and neck, liver or kidney cancer.

The V and J genes are TRBV6-6 and TRBJ2-3; D possibly corresponds to TRBD1 (6 bases). This CDR3 region has 15 residues. Germline V lookup: CDR1 MNHNY, CDR2 SVGAGI (reference sequence). V lost 9 bases and J lost 2, with 18 bases in between. In DNA, the CDR3 is TGTGCCAGTTCCTTCGGACAGCTAAACACAGATACGCAGTATTTT. Its translation: CASSFGQLNTDTQYF.

The rearrangement uses TRBV9 and TRBJ1-1, with TRBD1 matching over 10 bases. Per germline, CDR1 SGDLS and CDR2 YYNGEE. V shed 3 bases and J 3 bases; nucleotides not matched to a gene: 2. The CDR3 sequence is 14 residues long. Here the CDR3 reads CASSAGTGDTEAFF. The CDR3 bases are TGTGCCAGCAGCGCAGGGACAGGGGACACTGAAGCTTTCTTT.

The chain recombines TRBV7-9 with TRBJ2-4; no reliable D call. V lost 5 bases and J 0 bases, leaving 14 bases between the germline ends. The CDR3 totals 16 residues. The germline gives CDR1 SEHNR, CDR2 FQNEAQ (reference sequence). The CDR3: CASSLGAGVAKNIQYF. The DNA for the CDR3 is TGTGCCAGCAGCCTAGGCGCAGGAGTAGCCAAAAACATTCAGTACTTC. Looking up the rest from reference TRBV7-9 and TRBJ2-4 gives the full variable domain: DTGVSQNPRHKITKRGQNVTFRCDPISEHNRLYWYRQTLGQGPEFLTYFQNEAQLEKSRLLSDRFSAERPKGSFSTLEIQRTEQGDSAMYLCASSLGAGVAKNIQYFGAGTRLSVL.

This sequence joins TRBV11-3 and TRBJ2-1; no reliable D call. Deletions cut 0 bases from V and 3 bases from J, with 18 bases between. The CDR3 totals 18 residues. CDR1 and CDR2 from the germline V gene are SGHNT and YENEEA. This CDR3 reads CASSLDKGGQRGYNEQFF. CDR3 bases: TGTGCCAGCAGCTTAGATAAAGGTGGCCAACGAGGCTACAATGAGCAGTTCTTC.

This chain links TRBV6-6 with TRBJ1-1; D not certain. Germline V gene lookup returns CDR1 MNHNY and CDR2 SVGAGI (reference sequence). The V and J ends lost 0 bases and 8 bases respectively, with 7 bases between them. The CDR3 covers 12 residues. Here the CDR3 reads CASSYSFREAFF. Here the CDR3 DNA reads TGTGCCAGCAGTTACTCGTTTAGGGAAGCTTTCTTT.

The chain is built from TRBV6-4 and TRBJ2-7; 8 bases agree with TRBD2. V shed 5 bases and J 5 bases; nucleotides not matched to a gene: 5. The germline V gene encodes CDR1 MRHNA and CDR2 SNTAGT. The CDR3 is 13 amino acids. This CDR3 reads CASSFSGGDEQYF. The CDR3 bases are TGTGCCAGCAGTTTCAGCGGGGGCGACGAGCAGTACTTC.

The V and J genes are TRBV5-5 and TRBJ1-4; D gene ambiguous. Germline V CDR1 and CDR2: SGHKS, YYEKEE (reference sequence). There are 19 residues in the CDR3. V shed 4 bases and J shed 0 bases, with 22 bases lying between them. The DNA of the CDR3 is TGTGCCAGCAGCACCTCGGATAGCACACCTATCGCAACTAATGAAAAACTGTTTTTT. Translation gives CASSTSDSTPIATNEKLFF.

This rearrangement joins TRBV27 to TRBJ2-7; 10 bases match TRBD1. The germline CDR1 and CDR2 sequences are MNHEY and SMNVEV (reference sequence). V gave up 2 bases and J gave up 6 bases; unmatched junction bases: 4. The CDR3 is 14 amino acids. The CDR3 DNA sequence: TGTGCCAGCAGTTTACGGGACAGGGGCGGCGAGCAGTACTTC. Its translation is CASSLRDRGGEQYF.

V gene TRBV5-1 combines with J gene TRBJ2-5, with D perhaps TRBD1 or TRBD2 (5 bases each). CDR1 and CDR2 from the germline V gene are SGHRS and YFSETQ. Trimming removed 2 bases from V and 2 bases from J, with 13 bases in between. This CDR3 contains 15 residues. The CDR3 sequence is CASSFVEGSQETQYF. Here the CDR3 DNA reads TGCGCCAGCAGCTTCGTCGAGGGGAGTCAAGAGACCCAGTACTTC. The full variable domain, with the rest looked up from reference TRBV5-1 and TRBJ2-5, is KAGVTQTPRYLIKTRGQQVTLSCSPISGHRSVSWYQQTPGQGLQFLFEYFSETQRNKGNFPGRFSGRQFSNSRSEMNVSTLELGDSALYLCASSFVEGSQETQYFGPGTRLLVL.

As concerns this clone: Germline is not matched at one junction end, which may reflect a read error. This rearrangement joins TRBV7-9 to TRBJ2-2, with unresolved D. Germline V gene lookup returns CDR1 SEHNR and CDR2 FQNEAQ (reference sequence). CDR3 length: 16 residues. CDR3 DNA sequence: TGTGCCAGCAACTTAGGACGGTCGGCGAAGACCGGGGAGCTGTTTTTT. Its translation is CASNLGRSAKTGELFF.

The table lists this clone with a few counts. DNA for the CDR3: TGTGCCAGTAGTATATTGCCTAGCGGATCCCAAGAGACCCAGTACTTC. Its protein product is CASSILPSGSQETQYF. The chain couples TRBV19 to TRBJ2-5; 7 nucleotides match TRBD2. Germline assignment: CDR1 LNHDA and CDR2 SQIVND (reference sequence). Unmatched junction bases numbered 7, after V lost 2 bases and J lost 1 base. This CDR3 spans 16 amino acids.

This sequence joins TRBV6-5 and TRBJ1-2; the match to TRBD1 covers 8 bases. The germline gives CDR1 MNHEY, CDR2 SVGAGI. The V and J ends lost 6 bases and 7 bases, in that order; junction bases with no gene match: 10. CDR3 length: 14 residues. Written as DNA, the CDR3 is TGTGCCAGCAGGACGGAAACAGGGGGAGGTGGCTACACCTTC. Residues: CASRTETGGGGYTF.